This T cell receptor (beta chain) was observed in a study of response to subunit inactivated influenza vaccine. Study-level points and caveats: Researchers suggested that each seasonal influenza vaccination recruits few new T cells.

The CDR3 is made up of 15 amino acids. Trimming took 3 bases from V and 0 from J, leaving 12 bases between them. CDR1 and CDR2 from the germline V gene are DFQATT and SNEGSKA (reference sequence). This clonotype was recorded a few times. Its cognate antigen is unknown. TCRdb reprocessed the RT-PCR reads with MiXCR, giving one entry per CDR3 protein. Of about 500,000 distinct CDR3 sequences in the sample, 6% to 9% were seen once. The rearrangement uses TRBV20-1 and TRBJ1-5; D is perhaps TRBD1 (6 bases). The receptor comes from a man between 45 and 75 years old who received an inactivated influenza vaccine. Source: PBMCs from blood, taken 23 months after vaccination. CDR3 in DNA: TGCAGTGCTAGGGAGGGACACTATAGCAATCAGCCCCAGCATTTT. It translates to CSAREGHYSNQPQHF.